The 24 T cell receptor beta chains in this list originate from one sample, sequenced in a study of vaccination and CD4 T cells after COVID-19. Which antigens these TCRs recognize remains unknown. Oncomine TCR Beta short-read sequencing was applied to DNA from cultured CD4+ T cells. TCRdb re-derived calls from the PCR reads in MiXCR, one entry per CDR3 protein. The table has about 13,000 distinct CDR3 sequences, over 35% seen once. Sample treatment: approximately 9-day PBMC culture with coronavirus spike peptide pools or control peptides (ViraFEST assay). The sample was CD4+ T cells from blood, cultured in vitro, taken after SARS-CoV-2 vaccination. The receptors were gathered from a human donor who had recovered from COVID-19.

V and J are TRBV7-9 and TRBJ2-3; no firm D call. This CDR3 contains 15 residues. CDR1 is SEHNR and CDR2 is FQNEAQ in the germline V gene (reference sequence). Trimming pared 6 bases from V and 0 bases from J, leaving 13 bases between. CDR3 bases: TGTGCCAGCAGTCCCCGGGCAGAAAGCACAGATACGCAGTATTTT. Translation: CASSPRAESTDTQYF.

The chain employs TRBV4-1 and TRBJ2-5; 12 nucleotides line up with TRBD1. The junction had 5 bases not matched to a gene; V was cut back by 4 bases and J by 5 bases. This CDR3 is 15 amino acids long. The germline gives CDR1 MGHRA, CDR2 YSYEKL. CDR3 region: CASSRDRGLMETQYF. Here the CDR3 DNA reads TGCGCCAGCAGCCGGGACAGGGGGCTTATGGAGACCCAGTACTTC.

The CDR3: CAWSGYNEQFF. Written as DNA, the CDR3 is TGTGCCTGGAGTGGCTACAATGAGCAGTTCTTC. The chain combines TRBV30 with TRBJ2-1, with D unresolved. The germline gives CDR1 GTSNPN, CDR2 SVGIG (reference sequence). With 1 base removed from V and 3 bases from J, the gap between germline ends came to 1 base. This CDR3 has 11 residues.

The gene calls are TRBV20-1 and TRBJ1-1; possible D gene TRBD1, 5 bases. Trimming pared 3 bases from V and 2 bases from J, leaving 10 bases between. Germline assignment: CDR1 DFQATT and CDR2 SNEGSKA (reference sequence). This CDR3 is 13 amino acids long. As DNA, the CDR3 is TGCAGTGCTAGTGGGGGGATTAACACTGAAGCTTTCTTT. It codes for CSASGGINTEAFF.

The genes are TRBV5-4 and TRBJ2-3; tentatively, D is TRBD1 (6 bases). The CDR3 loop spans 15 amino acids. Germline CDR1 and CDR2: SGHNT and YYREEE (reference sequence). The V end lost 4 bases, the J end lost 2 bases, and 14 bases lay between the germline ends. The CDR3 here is CASSGFRDITDTQYF. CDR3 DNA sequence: TGTGCCAGCAGCGGCTTCCGGGACATCACAGATACGCAGTATTTT.

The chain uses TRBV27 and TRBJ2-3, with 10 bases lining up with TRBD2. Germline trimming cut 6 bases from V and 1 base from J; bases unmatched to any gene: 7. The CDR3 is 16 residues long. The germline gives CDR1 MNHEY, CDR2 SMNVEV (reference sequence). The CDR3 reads CASRASGSARTDTQYF. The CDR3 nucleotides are TGTGCCAGCAGGGCTAGCGGGAGTGCGCGCACAGATACGCAGTATTTT.

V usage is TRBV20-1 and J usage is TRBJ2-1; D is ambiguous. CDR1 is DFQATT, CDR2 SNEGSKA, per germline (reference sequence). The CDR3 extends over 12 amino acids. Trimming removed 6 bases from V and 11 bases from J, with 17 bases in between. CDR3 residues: CSALGRSSQQFF. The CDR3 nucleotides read TGCAGTGCCCTCGGTAGGAGCTCTCAGCAGTTCTTC.

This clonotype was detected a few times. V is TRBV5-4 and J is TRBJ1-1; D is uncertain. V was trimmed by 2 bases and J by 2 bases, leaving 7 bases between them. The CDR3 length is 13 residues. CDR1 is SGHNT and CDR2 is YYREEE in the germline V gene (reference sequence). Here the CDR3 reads CASSFIGNTEAFF. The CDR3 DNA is TGTGCCAGCAGCTTTATCGGCAACACTGAAGCTTTCTTT. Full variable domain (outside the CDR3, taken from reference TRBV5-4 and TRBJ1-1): ETGVTQSPTHLIKTRGQQVTLRCSSQSGHNTVSWYQQALGQGPQFIFQYYREEENGRGNFPPRFSGLQFPNYSSELNVNALELDDSALYLCASSFIGNTEAFFGQGTRLTVV.

CDR3 sequence (DNA): TGTGCCAGCGGGGAACGTTTGGCGGGGAGCAATCAGCCCCAGCATTTT. It codes for CASGERLAGSNQPQHF. The chain joins TRBV2 to TRBJ1-5; D not certain. The CDR3 sequence is 16 residues long. Trimming took 8 bases from V and 1 from J, leaving 18 bases between them. Germline-derived CDR1 and CDR2 are SNHLY and FYNNEI.

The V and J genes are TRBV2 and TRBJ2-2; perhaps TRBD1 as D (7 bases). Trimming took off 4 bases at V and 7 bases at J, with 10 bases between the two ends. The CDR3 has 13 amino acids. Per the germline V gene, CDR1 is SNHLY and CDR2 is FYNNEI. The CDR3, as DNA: TGTGCCAGCAGTGGACAGGGAGGCGGGGAGCTGTTTTTT. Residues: CASSGQGGGELFF. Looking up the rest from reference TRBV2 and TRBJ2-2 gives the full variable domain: EPEVTQTPSHQVTQMGQEVILRCVPISNHLYFYWYRQILGQKVEFLVSFYNNEISEKSEIFDDQFSVERPDGSNFTLKIRSTKLEDSAMYFCASSGQGGGELFFGEGSRLTVL.

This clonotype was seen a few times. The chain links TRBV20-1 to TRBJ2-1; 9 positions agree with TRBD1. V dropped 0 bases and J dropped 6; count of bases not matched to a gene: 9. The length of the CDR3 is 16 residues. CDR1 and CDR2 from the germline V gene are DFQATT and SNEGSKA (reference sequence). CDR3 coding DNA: TGCAGTGCTAGAGATTGGGGGACAGGGACCCCCAATGAGCAGTTCTTC. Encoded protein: CSARDWGTGTPNEQFF.

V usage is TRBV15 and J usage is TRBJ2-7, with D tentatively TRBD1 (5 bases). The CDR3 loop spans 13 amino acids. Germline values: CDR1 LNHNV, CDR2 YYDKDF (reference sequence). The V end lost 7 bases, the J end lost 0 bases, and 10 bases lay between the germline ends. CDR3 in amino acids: CATTTQGSYEQYF. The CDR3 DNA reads TGTGCCACCACCACGCAGGGCTCCTACGAGCAGTACTTC.

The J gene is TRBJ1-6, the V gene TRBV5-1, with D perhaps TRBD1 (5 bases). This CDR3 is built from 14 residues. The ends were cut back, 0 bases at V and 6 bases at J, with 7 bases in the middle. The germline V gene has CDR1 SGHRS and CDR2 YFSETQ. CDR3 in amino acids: CASSLAGGNSPLHF. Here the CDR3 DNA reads TGCGCCAGCAGCTTGGCCGGGGGTAATTCACCCCTCCACTTT.

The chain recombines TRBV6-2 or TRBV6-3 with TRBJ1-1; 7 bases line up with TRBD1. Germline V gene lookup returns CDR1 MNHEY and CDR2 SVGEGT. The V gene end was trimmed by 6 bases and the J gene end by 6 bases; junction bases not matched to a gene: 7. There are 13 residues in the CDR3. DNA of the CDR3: TGTGCCAGCAGACAGACAGGGCAGGCTGAAGCTTTCTTT. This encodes CASRQTGQAEAFF.

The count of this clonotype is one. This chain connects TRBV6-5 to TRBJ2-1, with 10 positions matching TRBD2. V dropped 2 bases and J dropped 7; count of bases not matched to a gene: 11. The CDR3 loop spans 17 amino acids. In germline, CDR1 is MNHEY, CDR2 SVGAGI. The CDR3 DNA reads TGTGCCAGCAGTTACCTACTAGGGCTAGCGGGAGCAAATGAGCAGTTCTTC. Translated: CASSYLLGLAGANEQFF.

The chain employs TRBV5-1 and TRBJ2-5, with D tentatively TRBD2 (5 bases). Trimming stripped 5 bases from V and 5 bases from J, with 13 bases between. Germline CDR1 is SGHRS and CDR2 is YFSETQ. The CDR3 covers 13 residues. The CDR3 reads CASSLRSGETQYF. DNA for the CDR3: TGCGCCAGCAGTCTAAGGTCGGGGGAGACCCAGTACTTC.

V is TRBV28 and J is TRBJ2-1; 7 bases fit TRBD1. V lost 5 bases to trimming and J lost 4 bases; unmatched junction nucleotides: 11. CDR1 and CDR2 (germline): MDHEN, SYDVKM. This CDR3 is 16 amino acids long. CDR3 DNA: TGTGCCAGCAGTCCACAACTCGGGACAGTTTACAATGAGCAGTTCTTC. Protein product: CASSPQLGTVYNEQFF.

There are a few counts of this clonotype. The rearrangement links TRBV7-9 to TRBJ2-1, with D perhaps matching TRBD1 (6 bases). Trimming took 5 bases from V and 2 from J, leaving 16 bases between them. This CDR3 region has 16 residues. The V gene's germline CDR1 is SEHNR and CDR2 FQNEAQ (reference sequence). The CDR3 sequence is CASSRNRDKTYNEQFF. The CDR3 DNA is TGTGCCAGCAGCCGAAACCGGGACAAAACCTACAATGAGCAGTTCTTC.

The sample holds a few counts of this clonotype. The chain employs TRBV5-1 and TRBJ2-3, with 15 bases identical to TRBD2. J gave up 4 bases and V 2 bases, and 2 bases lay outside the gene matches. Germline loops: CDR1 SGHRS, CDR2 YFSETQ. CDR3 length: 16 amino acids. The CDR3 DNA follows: TGCGCCAGCAGCTTTCGGACTAGCGGGAGGGCAGATACGCAGTATTTT. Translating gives CASSFRTSGRADTQYF.

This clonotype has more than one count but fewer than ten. For the CDR3, the DNA is TGTGCCAGCCTGGGGGTCCTAGCCGTCAATGAGCAGTTCTTC. This sequence encodes CASLGVLAVNEQFF. The chain links TRBV6-1 to TRBJ2-1, with D perhaps matching TRBD1 or TRBD2 (5 bases each). Trimming took off 8 bases at V and 6 bases at J, with 17 bases between the two ends. CDR3 size: 14 residues. The germline V gene encodes CDR1 MNHNS and CDR2 SASEGT.

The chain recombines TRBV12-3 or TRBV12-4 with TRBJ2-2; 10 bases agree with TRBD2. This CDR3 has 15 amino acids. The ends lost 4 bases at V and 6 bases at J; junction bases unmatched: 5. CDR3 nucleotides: TGTGCCAGCAGTTCGGGACTAGCGAGGGCCGGGGAGCTGTTTTTT. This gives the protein CASSSGLARAGELFF.

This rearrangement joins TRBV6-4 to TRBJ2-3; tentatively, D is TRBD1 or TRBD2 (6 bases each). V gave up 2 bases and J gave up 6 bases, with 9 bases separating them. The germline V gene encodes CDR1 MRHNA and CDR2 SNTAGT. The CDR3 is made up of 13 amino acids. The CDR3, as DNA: TGTGCCAGCAGTGACGGAGGGGGGGATACGCAGTATTTT. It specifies CASSDGGGDTQYF.

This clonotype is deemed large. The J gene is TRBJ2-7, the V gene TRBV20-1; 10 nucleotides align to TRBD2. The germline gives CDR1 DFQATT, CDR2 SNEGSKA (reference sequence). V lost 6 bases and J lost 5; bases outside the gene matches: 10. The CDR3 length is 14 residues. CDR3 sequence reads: CSAYDLAGVNEQYF. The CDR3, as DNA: TGCAGTGCCTACGATCTAGCGGGAGTAAACGAGCAGTACTTC.

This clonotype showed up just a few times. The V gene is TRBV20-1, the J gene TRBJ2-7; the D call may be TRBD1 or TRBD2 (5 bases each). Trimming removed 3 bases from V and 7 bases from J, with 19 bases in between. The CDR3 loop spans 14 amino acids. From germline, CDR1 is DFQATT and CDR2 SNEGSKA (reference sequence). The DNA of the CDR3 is TGCAGTGCTAGTAGGGGAGACTATCTAGGTGAGCAGTACTTC. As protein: CSASRGDYLGEQYF.